This T cell receptor (beta chain) was identified during a study of T cell changes during pregnancy in multiple sclerosis. The protocol was immunoSEQ multiplex PCR, while the TCRdb copy is restricted to in-frame clones and leaves out a portion. The repertoire holds more than 60,000 clones, about 89% seen once, with 1.4% to 1.5% in the top ten. The CDR3 totals 18 residues. Unmatched junction bases numbered 13, after V lost 2 bases and J lost 2 bases. Germline V CDR1 and CDR2: LNHDA, SQIVND (reference sequence). The clonotype originates from a female donor with multiple sclerosis, enrolled in a pregnancy study. V and J are TRBV19 and TRBJ1-1; 8 bases align to TRBD1. The starting material was peripheral blood, obtained in the second trimester of pregnancy. CDR3 in DNA: TGTGCCAGTAGTATAAGTTTTTGGTTCGGACAGGGCAACACTGAAGCTTTCTTT. It yields the protein CASSISFWFGQGNTEAFF.